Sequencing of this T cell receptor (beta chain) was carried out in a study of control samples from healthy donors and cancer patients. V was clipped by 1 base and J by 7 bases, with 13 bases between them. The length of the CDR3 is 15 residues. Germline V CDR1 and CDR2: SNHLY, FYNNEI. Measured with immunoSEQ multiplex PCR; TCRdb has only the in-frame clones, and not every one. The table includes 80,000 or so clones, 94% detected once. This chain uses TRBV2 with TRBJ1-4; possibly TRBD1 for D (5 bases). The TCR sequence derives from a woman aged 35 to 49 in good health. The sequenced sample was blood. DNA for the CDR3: TGTGCCAGCAGTGAAGGGTGGGGGTCCACTGAAAAACTGTTTTTT. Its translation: CASSEGWGSTEKLFF.